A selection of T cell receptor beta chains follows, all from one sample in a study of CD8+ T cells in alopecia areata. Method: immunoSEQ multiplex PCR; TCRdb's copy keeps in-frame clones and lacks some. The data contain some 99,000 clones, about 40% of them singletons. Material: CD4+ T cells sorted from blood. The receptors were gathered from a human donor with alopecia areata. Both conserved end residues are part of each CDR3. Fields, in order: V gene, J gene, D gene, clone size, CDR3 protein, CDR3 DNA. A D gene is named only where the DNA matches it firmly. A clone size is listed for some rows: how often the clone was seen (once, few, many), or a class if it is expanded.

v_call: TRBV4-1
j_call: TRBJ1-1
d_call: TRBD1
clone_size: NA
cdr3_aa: CASSQLTGYTEAFF
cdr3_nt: TGCGCCAGCAGCCAGTTGACAGGGTACACTGAAGCTTTCTTT

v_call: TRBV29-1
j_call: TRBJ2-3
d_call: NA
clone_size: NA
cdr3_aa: CSLGLPTDTQYF
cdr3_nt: TGCAGCCTTGGGCTGCCGACAGATACGCAGTATTTT

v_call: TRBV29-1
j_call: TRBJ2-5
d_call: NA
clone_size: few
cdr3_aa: CSVEGLALQETQYF
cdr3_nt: TGCAGCGTTGAAGGGCTAGCGCTCCAAGAGACCCAGTACTTC

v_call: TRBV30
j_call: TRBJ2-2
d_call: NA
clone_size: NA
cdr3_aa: CAWISGARTGELFF
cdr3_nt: TGTGCCTGGATATCCGGGGCGCGTACCGGGGAGCTGTTTTTT

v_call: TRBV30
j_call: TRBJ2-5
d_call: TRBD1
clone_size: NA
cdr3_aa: CAWSRQGGETQYF
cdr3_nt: TGTGCCTGGAGTAGACAGGGTGGAGAGACCCAGTACTTC

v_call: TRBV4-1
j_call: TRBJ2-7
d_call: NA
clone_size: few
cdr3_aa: CASSQPLQGNEQYF
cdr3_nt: TGCGCCAGCAGCCAACCATTACAGGGAAACGAGCAGTACTTC

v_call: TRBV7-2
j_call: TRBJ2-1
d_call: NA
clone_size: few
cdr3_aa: CASSHGGDTYNEQFF
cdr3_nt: TGTGCCAGCAGCCATGGGGGGGACACCTACAATGAGCAGTTCTTC

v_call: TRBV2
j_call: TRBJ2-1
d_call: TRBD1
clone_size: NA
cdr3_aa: CASRPTGDEQFF
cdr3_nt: TGTGCCAGCAGACCCACAGGGGATGAGCAGTTCTTC

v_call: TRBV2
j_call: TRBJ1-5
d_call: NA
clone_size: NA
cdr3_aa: CASSGGTIGVVPQHF
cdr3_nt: TGTGCCAGCAGTGGGGGGACCATCGGCGTCGTGCCCCAGCATTTT

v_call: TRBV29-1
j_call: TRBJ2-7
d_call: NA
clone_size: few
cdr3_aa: CSVEGPYEQYF
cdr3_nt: TGCAGCGTTGAGGGACCCTACGAGCAGTACTTC

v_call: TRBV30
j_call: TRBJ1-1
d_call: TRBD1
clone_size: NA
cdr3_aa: CATGQGTGTEAFF
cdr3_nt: TGTGCCACCGGACAGGGGACAGGAACTGAAGCTTTCTTT

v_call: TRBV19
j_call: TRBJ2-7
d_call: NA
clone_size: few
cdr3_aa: CASSGIRGTGDEQYF
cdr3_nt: TGTGCCAGTAGTGGGATAAGGGGAACCGGCGACGAGCAGTACTTC

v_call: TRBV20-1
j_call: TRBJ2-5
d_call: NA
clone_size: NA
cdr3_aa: CSGAEQETQYF
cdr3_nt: TGCAGTGGGGCAGAACAAGAGACCCAGTACTTC

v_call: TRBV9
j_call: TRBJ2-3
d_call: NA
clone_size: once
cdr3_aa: CASSVGDFSTDTQYF
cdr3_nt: TGTGCCAGCAGCGTAGGGGACTTTAGCACAGATACGCAGTATTTT

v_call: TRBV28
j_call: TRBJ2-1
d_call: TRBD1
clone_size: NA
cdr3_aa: CASSLSGTRGHEQFF
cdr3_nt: TGTGCCAGCAGTTTATCAGGGACCAGGGGGCATGAGCAGTTCTTC

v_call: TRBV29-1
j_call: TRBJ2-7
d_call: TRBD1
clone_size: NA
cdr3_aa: CSVEARRQGASYEQYF
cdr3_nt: TGCAGCGTTGAAGCTCGGCGACAGGGGGCAAGTTACGAGCAGTACTTC

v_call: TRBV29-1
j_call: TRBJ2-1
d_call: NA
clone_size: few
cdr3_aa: CSAQGGLTYNEQFF
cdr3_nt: TGCAGCGCCCAAGGGGGGCTGACCTACAATGAGCAGTTCTTC

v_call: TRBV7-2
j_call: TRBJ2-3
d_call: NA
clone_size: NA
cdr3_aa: CASSAYSDTQYF
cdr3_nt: TGTGCCAGCAGCGCTTACTCAGATACGCAGTATTTT

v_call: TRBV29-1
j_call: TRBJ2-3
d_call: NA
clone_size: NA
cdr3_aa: CSVEDTDTQYF
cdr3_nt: TGCAGCGTTGAAGACACAGATACGCAGTATTTT

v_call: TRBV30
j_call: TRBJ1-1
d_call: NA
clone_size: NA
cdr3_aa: CAWREHTNTEAFF
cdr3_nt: TGTGCCTGGAGGGAACATACGAACACTGAAGCTTTCTTT

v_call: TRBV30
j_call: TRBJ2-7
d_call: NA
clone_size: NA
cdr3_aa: CAWERGYAYEQYF
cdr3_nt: TGTGCCTGGGAGCGAGGGTACGCCTACGAGCAGTACTTC

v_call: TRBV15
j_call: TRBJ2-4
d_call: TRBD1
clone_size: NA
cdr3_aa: CATAADRENIQYF
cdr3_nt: TGTGCCACCGCGGCGGACAGGGAAAACATTCAGTACTTC

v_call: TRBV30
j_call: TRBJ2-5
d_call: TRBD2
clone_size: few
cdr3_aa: CAWSYPREGQETQYF
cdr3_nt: TGTGCCTGGAGCTATCCCAGGGAGGGTCAAGAGACCCAGTACTTC

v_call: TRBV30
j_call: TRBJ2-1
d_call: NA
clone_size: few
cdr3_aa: CAWSGFNEQFF
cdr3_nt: TGTGCCTGGTCAGGGTTCAATGAGCAGTTCTTC

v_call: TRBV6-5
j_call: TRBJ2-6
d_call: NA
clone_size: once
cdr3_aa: CASSYSWRSGANVLTF
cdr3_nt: TGTGCCAGCAGTTACTCGTGGCGGTCTGGGGCCAACGTCCTGACTTTC

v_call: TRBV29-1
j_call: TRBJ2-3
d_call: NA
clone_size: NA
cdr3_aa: CSPSVVSTDTQYF
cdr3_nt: TGCAGCCCGAGCGTCGTTAGCACAGATACGCAGTATTTT

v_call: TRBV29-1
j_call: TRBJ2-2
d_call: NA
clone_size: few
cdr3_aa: CSVGAGGNGELFF
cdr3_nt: TGCAGCGTTGGGGCAGGAGGGAACGGGGAGCTGTTTTTT

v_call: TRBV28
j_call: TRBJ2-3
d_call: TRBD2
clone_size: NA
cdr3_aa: CASSLGGSGTDTQYF
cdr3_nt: TGTGCCAGCAGCCTCGGGGGGAGTGGAACAGATACGCAGTATTTT

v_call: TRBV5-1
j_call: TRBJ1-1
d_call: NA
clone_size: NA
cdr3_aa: CASSPRDGSNTEAFF
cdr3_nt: TGCGCCAGCAGCCCGAGGGACGGATCGAACACTGAAGCTTTCTTT

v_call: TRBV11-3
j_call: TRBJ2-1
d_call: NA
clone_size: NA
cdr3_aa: CASSLGVTGRYNEQFF
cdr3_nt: TGTGCCAGCAGCTTAGGAGTGACAGGCAGATACAATGAGCAGTTCTTC

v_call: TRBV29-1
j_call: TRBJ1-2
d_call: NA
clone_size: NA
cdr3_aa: CSARGARGYGYTF
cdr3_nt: TGCAGCGCTAGAGGGGCCCGGGGCTATGGCTACACCTTC

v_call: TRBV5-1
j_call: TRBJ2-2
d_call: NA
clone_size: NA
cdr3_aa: CASSLPGTGELFF
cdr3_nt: TGCGCCAGCAGCTTGCCAGGCACCGGGGAGCTGTTTTTT

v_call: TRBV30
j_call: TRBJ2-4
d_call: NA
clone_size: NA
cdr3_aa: CAQGLAKNIQYF
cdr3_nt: TGTGCCCAGGGGTTAGCCAAAAACATTCAGTACTTC

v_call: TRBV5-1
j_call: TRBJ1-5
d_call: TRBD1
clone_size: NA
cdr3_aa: CASREGQGDQPQHF
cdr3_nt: TGCGCCAGCAGGGAGGGACAGGGAGATCAGCCCCAGCATTTT

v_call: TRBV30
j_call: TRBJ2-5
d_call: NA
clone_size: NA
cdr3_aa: CAWSVQRETQYF
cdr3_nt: TGTGCCTGGAGTGTACAGCGGGAGACCCAGTACTTC

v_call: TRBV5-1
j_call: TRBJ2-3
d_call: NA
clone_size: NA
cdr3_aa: CASSLNTDSTDTQYF
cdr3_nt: TGCGCCAGCAGCTTAAATACCGACAGCACAGATACGCAGTATTTT

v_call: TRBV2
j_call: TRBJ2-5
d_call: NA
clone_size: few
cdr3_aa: CASSVWTQETQYF
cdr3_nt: TGTGCCAGCAGTGTCTGGACCCAAGAGACCCAGTACTTC

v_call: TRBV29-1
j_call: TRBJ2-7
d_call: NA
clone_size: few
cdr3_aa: CSVESGWEQYF
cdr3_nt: TGCAGCGTTGAATCGGGTTGGGAGCAGTACTTC

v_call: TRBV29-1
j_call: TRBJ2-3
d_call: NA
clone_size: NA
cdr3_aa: CSVEGRRGPPDTQYF
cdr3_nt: TGCAGCGTTGAAGGCAGGCGGGGGCCCCCAGATACGCAGTATTTT

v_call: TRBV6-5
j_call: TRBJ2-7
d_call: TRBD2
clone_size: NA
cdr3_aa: CASSYSRQRDYEQYF
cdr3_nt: TGTGCCAGCAGTTACTCGAGGCAGCGGGACTACGAGCAGTACTTC